What follows describes a single TCR beta chain. This sample was included in a study of cytomegalovirus exposure and HLA in healthy donors. PCR primers comprised 60 Vbeta and 13 Jbeta primers. Clones were read by immunoSEQ multiplex PCR, and TCRdb kept only the in-frame ones, dropping some. The sample has 60,000 to 70,000 clones; approximately 78% are singletons. Trimming took off 0 bases at V and 4 bases at J, with 8 bases between the two ends. The CDR3 sequence is 14 residues long. CDR1 and CDR2 from the germline V gene are SGDLS and YYNGEE. V and J are TRBV9 and TRBJ1-5, with D possibly being TRBD1 (6 bases). The source is a middle-aged man in good health and CMV-seronegative. The sequencing sample was made of PBMCs. CDR3 DNA: TGTGCCAGCAGCGTAGGTAGGGGGAATCAGCCCCAGCATTTT. Its translation is CASSVGRGNQPQHF.